The 20 T cell receptor beta chains listed next were all sequenced from one sample in a study of blood T cell repertoires in COVID-19. TCRdb's table, derived via immunoSEQ multiplex PCR, lists solely in-frame clones and lacks some. The repertoire holds around 190,000 clones, with approximately 75% as singletons. The sample taken for sequencing was PBMCs or T cells enriched from blood (not recorded which). The receptor source for this set is a man between 35 and 55 years old who had recovered from COVID-19.

This chain joins TRBV5-4 and TRBJ2-1, with TRBD1 matching over 9 bases. The ends lost 2 bases at V and 2 bases at J; junction bases unmatched: 2. The CDR3 has 15 residues. Germline CDR1 is SGHNT and CDR2 is YYREEE (reference sequence). This chain's CDR3 is CASSLNRGPYNEQFF. In nucleotides, the CDR3 is TGTGCCAGCAGCTTAAACAGGGGGCCCTACAATGAGCAGTTCTTC. Supplemented by reference TRBV5-4 and TRBJ2-1, the full variable domain reads ETGVTQSPTHLIKTRGQQVTLRCSSQSGHNTVSWYQQALGQGPQFIFQYYREEENGRGNFPPRFSGLQFPNYSSELNVNALELDDSALYLCASSLNRGPYNEQFFGPGTRLTVL.

This clone was counted between two and nine times. This chain uses TRBV9 with TRBJ2-3; 7 nucleotides agree with TRBD2. The CDR3 totals 15 residues. With 4 bases clipped from V and 6 bases from J, the junction kept 11 bases outside the gene matches. Germline V gene lookup returns CDR1 SGDLS and CDR2 YYNGEE. CDR3 amino acids: CASSSEGGSMDTQYF. In nucleotides, the CDR3 is TGTGCCAGCAGCTCGGAGGGCGGGAGTATGGATACGCAGTATTTT.

CDR3 DNA: TGTGCCAGCAGTTACGGGCAGTACCTATATGGCTACACCTTC. This encodes CASSYGQYLYGYTF. The V gene is TRBV6-2 or TRBV6-3, the J gene TRBJ1-2; D uncertain. The CDR3 length is 14 residues. CDR1 is MNHEY, CDR2 SVGEGT, per germline. The V gene lost 2 bases and the J gene lost 5 bases, with 12 bases spanning the gap.

The J gene is TRBJ2-1, the V gene TRBV4-1; TRBD2 is a possible D gene (5 bases). The germline gives CDR1 MGHRA, CDR2 YSYEKL. The CDR3 contains 18 residues. V lost 1 base to trimming and J lost 5 bases, with 21 bases between them. The CDR3 DNA reads TGCGCCAGCAGCCAAGGTTTATTGGCTAAAATACTAGACAATGAGCAGTTCTTC. It encodes CASSQGLLAKILDNEQFF.

Regarding this clone: The sample contains more than one DNA sequence encoding this CDR3. V is TRBV19 and J is TRBJ1-2; 7 bases are a match to TRBD1. The CDR3 totals 13 residues. Germline loops: CDR1 LNHDA, CDR2 SQIVND (reference sequence). V lost 6 bases, J lost 2 bases, and 3 bases stayed unmatched. DNA of the CDR3: TGTGCCAGTAGCCGACAGGGCAACTATGGCTACACCTTC. Its protein product is CASSRQGNYGYTF.

This clone was counted once. This chain uses TRBV18 with TRBJ2-4, with TRBD1 matching 7 bases. Germline values: CDR1 KGHSH, CDR2 LQKENI. The CDR3 covers 15 residues. The V gene end was trimmed by 3 bases and the J gene end by 0 bases; junction bases not matched to a gene: 2. The CDR3 loop is CASSPGQLAKNIQYF. CDR3 in DNA: TGTGCCAGCTCACCGGGACAGTTAGCCAAAAACATTCAGTACTTC.

This chain uses TRBV5-5 with TRBJ2-3; the match to TRBD2 covers 7 bases. Germline V CDR1 and CDR2: SGHKS, YYEKEE (reference sequence). V was clipped by 1 base and J by 6 bases; unmatched bases: 11. The CDR3 is 16 amino acids. The CDR3 nucleotides are TGTGCCAGCAGCTTGTTGGCTAGCGGCGGTGGGGATACGCAGTATTTT. Amino acids: CASSLLASGGGDTQYF.

CDR3 sequence reads: CASSPGTRWQYF. The DNA of the CDR3 is TGTGCCAGCAGCCCCGGGACTAGATGGCAGTATTTT. The chain combines TRBV14 with TRBJ2-3; 8 nucleotides align to TRBD2. J gave up 11 bases and V 4 bases, and 5 bases lay outside the gene matches. The CDR3 has 12 amino acids. CDR1 and CDR2 from the germline V gene are SGHDN and FVKESK.

The V gene is TRBV7-2, the J gene TRBJ2-7; D remains unclear. Germline values: CDR1 SGHTA, CDR2 FQGNSA. V was cut by 8 bases and J by 1 base, with 15 bases left in between. The CDR3 has 14 amino acids. The CDR3: CASSRGYQSYEQYF. For the CDR3, the DNA is TGTGCCAGCTCCCGAGGCTACCAATCCTACGAGCAGTACTTC.

The V and J genes are TRBV6-5 and TRBJ1-1; D not certain. Germline CDR1 is MNHEY and CDR2 is SVGAGI. The CDR3 totals 15 residues. The ends were cut back, 1 base at V and 0 bases at J, with 9 bases in the middle. CDR3: CASSYFREMNTEAFF. CDR3 bases: TGTGCCAGCAGTTACTTCCGGGAGATGAACACTGAAGCTTTCTTT.

This sequence joins TRBV7-9 and TRBJ2-1, with TRBD1 as a possible D gene (6 bases). Germline V gene sequence: CDR1 SEHNR, CDR2 FQNEAQ (reference sequence). The CDR3 runs 16 residues. Between the trimmed V and J ends, which lost 2 bases and 2 bases, there was a span of 13 bases. CDR3 sequence (DNA): TGTGCCAGCAGCTTAAAAGGGGGAGCCCCCTACAATGAGCAGTTCTTC. The encoded protein is CASSLKGGAPYNEQFF. Supplemented by reference TRBV7-9 and TRBJ2-1, the full variable domain reads DTGVSQNPRHKITKRGQNVTFRCDPISEHNRLYWYRQTLGQGPEFLTYFQNEAQLEKSRLLSDRFSAERPKGSFSTLEIQRTEQGDSAMYLCASSLKGGAPYNEQFFGPGTRLTVL.

The CDR3 DNA follows: TGTGCCAGCAGCTTACTAACTAGCGAGTACAATGAGCAGTTCTTC. This gives the protein CASSLLTSEYNEQFF. The chain uses TRBV11-3 and TRBJ2-1, with TRBD2 identical over 7 bases. CDR1 and CDR2 from the germline V gene are SGHNT and YENEEA. V was clipped by 2 bases and J by 4 bases; unmatched bases: 5. CDR3 length: 15 residues.

The gene calls are TRBV5-1 and TRBJ2-7, with D unclear. Germline V gene data show CDR1 as SGHRS and CDR2 as YFSETQ. V shed 0 bases and J shed 2 bases, with 12 bases lying between them. The CDR3 runs 15 residues. The CDR3: CASSLGIGGTYEQYF. The CDR3 DNA reads as TGCGCCAGCAGCTTGGGTATCGGCGGAACCTACGAGCAGTACTTC.

CDR3 in amino acids: CASSTGSLHYGYTF. In nucleotides, the CDR3 is TGCGCCAGCAGTACAGGGAGCTTACACTATGGCTACACCTTC. The chain is built from TRBV10-2 and TRBJ1-2, with D possibly being TRBD1 (6 bases). Per the germline V gene, CDR1 is WSHSY and CDR2 is SAAADI. Trimming shortened V by 5 bases and J by 3 bases, and 13 bases separated the two germline ends. The CDR3 covers 14 residues.

The V call is TRBV6-5, the J call TRBJ2-3; TRBD2 is a possible D gene (6 bases). In germline, CDR1 is MNHEY, CDR2 SVGAGI. The CDR3 is 13 amino acids. V was pared by 8 bases and J by 1 base, with 10 bases between. The CDR3, as DNA: TGTGCCAGCTGGGTAGCGGGCACAGATACGCAGTATTTT. Translating gives CASWVAGTDTQYF.

The chain joins TRBV7-8 to TRBJ1-5; D is unresolved. Per germline, CDR1 SGHVS and CDR2 FQNEAQ. The CDR3 is made up of 16 amino acids. The V and J ends lost 3 bases and 0 bases respectively, with 12 bases between them. This CDR3 reads CASSLEGALSNQPQHF. The CDR3 DNA sequence: TGTGCCAGCAGCTTGGAAGGAGCCCTTAGCAATCAGCCCCAGCATTTT. The full variable domain, rest sourced from reference TRBV7-8 and TRBJ1-5, is GAGVSQSPRYKVAKRGQDVALRCDPISGHVSLFWYQQALGQGPEFLTYFQNEAQLDKSGLPSDRFFAERPEGSVSTLKIQRTQQEDSAVYLCASSLEGALSNQPQHFGDGTRLSIL.

This chain uses TRBV5-6 with TRBJ2-5, with D unclear. The CDR3 runs to 13 residues. CDR1 and CDR2 (germline): SGHDT, YYEEEE. Trimming stripped 3 bases from V and 1 base from J, with 7 bases between. The CDR3 nucleotides read TGTGCCAGCAGCTACAGCCCCCAAGAGACCCAGTACTTC. It specifies CASSYSPQETQYF.

The genes are TRBV5-1 and TRBJ2-5; 10 bases are a match to TRBD1. CDR3 length: 14 residues. CDR1 and CDR2 from the germline V gene are SGHRS and YFSETQ. Germline trimming cut 4 bases from V and 5 bases from J; bases unmatched to any gene: 5. This CDR3 reads CASSKTGGEETQYF. The CDR3, as DNA: TGCGCCAGCAGCAAGACAGGGGGCGAGGAGACCCAGTACTTC.

V gene TRBV6-4 combines with J gene TRBJ1-1; 7 positions agree with TRBD1. The CDR3 totals 14 residues. Trimming removed 5 bases from V and 2 bases from J; junction bases left unmatched: 5. Per germline, CDR1 MRHNA and CDR2 SNTAGT. The CDR3 nucleotides read TGTGCCAGCAGTAGGGACAGCCGAAACACTGAAGCTTTCTTT. This sequence encodes CASSRDSRNTEAFF.

The V and J genes are TRBV18 and TRBJ1-5; perhaps TRBD1 as D (6 bases). CDR3 length: 15 residues. Trimming stripped 0 bases from V and 2 bases from J, with 8 bases between. CDR1 is KGHSH and CDR2 is LQKENI in the germline V gene. CDR3 coding DNA: TGTGCCAGCTCACCACCAGGGGGGGGCAATCAGCCCCAGCATTTT. Its translation: CASSPPGGGNQPQHF.